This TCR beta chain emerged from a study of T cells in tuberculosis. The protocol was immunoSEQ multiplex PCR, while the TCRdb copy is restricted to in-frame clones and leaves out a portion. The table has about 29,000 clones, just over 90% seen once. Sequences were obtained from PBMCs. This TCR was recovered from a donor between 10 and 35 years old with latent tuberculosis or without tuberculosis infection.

DNA of the CDR3: TGTGCCAGCAGTTCGACTAGCGGGAGCCAGACCCAGTACTTC. Translation gives CASSSTSGSQTQYF. The V call is TRBV6-5, the J call TRBJ2-5; TRBD2 matches 12 bases. The germline V gene has CDR1 MNHEY and CDR2 SVGAGI. J gave up 6 bases and V 4 bases, and 3 bases lay outside the gene matches. There are 14 residues in the CDR3.